The sequence of this T cell receptor (beta chain) was determined in a study of T cell repertoires in cytomegalovirus infection. Study background: CMV infection and matching HLA type were both indicated by public TCR beta signatures. Findings and caveats of the study: Of the TCR beta families, the public ones yielded a cumulative frequency that identified carriers of CMV plus the relevant HLA. There were HLA-C-restricted CMV-specific TCR beta clonotypes dominating the ex vivo response.

Comment on this clonotype: Its specificity is not known.

The CDR3 runs to 18 residues. Trimming cost V 5 bases and J 7 bases; bases outside gene matches: 14. Germline values: CDR1 SGHTA, CDR2 FQGTGA. From the reads, TCRdb called clonotypes with MiXCR, one entry per CDR3 protein. The sample records approximately 290,000 distinct CDR3 sequences, about 25% being singletons. The chain links TRBV7-3 to TRBJ2-2, with 12 bases aligning to TRBD2. The receptor comes from a human donor in good health (CMV status not recorded). Some clones in this sample may be carry-over from other donors' samples. The source material was PBMCs. The CDR3 sequence: CASSPPGLAGGSGGELFF. In nucleotides, the CDR3 is TGTGCCAGCAGCCCCCCCGGCCTAGCGGGGGGGTCGGGCGGGGAGCTGTTTTTT.